Below, 21 T cell receptor beta chains from the same sample are listed, as sequenced in a study of post-analysis software for immune sequencing data. Tagging with unique molecular identifiers was a feature of the TCR beta cDNA libraries. TCRdb called the PCR reads again in MiXCR, with one record for every CDR3 protein. Here the sample spans hundreds of thousands of distinct CDR3 sequences, roughly 45% being singletons. Antigens for these TCRs are unknown. Study results and caveats: The study found TRBV5-6, TRBV5-1 and TRBV20-1 among 5 or 6 TRBV segments more frequent in patients than controls.

The sequenced sample consisted of blood. These receptor sequences come from a girl aged 5-17 years with multiple sclerosis.

V is TRBV12-3 or TRBV12-4 and J is TRBJ2-1, with D tentatively TRBD2 (6 bases). The V end lost 6 bases, the J end lost 6 bases, and 15 bases lay between the germline ends. CDR3 length: 14 residues. In DNA form, the CDR3 reads TGTGCCAGCAGCACGGGACTCCGGGGCAATGAGCAGTTCTTC. As protein: CASSTGLRGNEQFF.

J is TRBJ2-1 and V is TRBV20-1, with no clear D. Per the germline V gene, CDR1 is DFQATT and CDR2 is SNEGSKA (reference sequence). The CDR3 totals 14 residues. The V and J ends lost 4 bases and 8 bases respectively, with 18 bases between them. The CDR3 DNA is TGCAGTGCTAAACCCCTAATAAATAACCATGAGCAGTTCTTC. Encoded protein: CSAKPLINNHEQFF.

The rearrangement uses TRBV9 and TRBJ2-7; D could derive from TRBD1 or TRBD2 (5 bases each). The J call could be wrong; TRBJ2-4 is a better fit for the DNA end. This CDR3 is 13 amino acids long. CDR1 and CDR2 (germline): SGDLS, YYNGEE. CDR3 bases: TGTGCCAGCAGCGTGCCGGGACCAACCATTCAGTACTTC. Its protein product is CASSVPGPTIQYF.

This clonotype was seen more than once but under ten times. The chain has TRBV4-1 and TRBJ1-2; no reliable D call. The V end was cut by 1 base, the J end by 0 bases, with 6 bases between. Germline CDR1 is MGHRA and CDR2 is YSYEKL. The CDR3 loop spans 14 amino acids. CDR3 sequence reads: CASSQAPTNYGYTF. In DNA, the CDR3 is TGCGCCAGCAGCCAAGCACCGACTAACTATGGCTACACCTTC.

This clonotype was recorded a few times. The CDR3, as DNA: TGCGCCAGCAGCTTGGTACGGGGAGCTAATGAAAAACTGTTTTTT. This sequence encodes CASSLVRGANEKLFF. This rearrangement joins TRBV5-1 to TRBJ1-4, with D unclear. The ends were cut back, 0 bases at V and 3 bases at J, with 9 bases in the middle. The CDR3 loop spans 15 amino acids. Germline V gene lookup returns CDR1 SGHRS and CDR2 YFSETQ.

This chain joins TRBV4-1 and TRBJ2-3; 7 bases line up with TRBD2. The CDR3 covers 15 residues. V lost 1 base, J lost 1 base, and 2 bases stayed unmatched. Germline CDR1 reads MGHRA; CDR2 reads YSYEKL. In DNA form, the CDR3 reads TGCGCCAGCAGCCAAGCGGCGGGAGGCACAGATACGCAGTATTTT. Its protein product is CASSQAAGGTDTQYF.

This clonotype was detected only a few times. J is TRBJ2-1 and V is TRBV10-3; 9 nucleotides line up with TRBD1. V was clipped by 5 bases and J by 8 bases; unmatched bases: 1. The CDR3 is 12 amino acids. The germline gives CDR1 ENHRY, CDR2 SYGVKD. CDR3: CAISYRGHEQFF. The CDR3, as DNA: TGTGCCATCAGTTACAGGGGGCATGAGCAGTTCTTC.

This clonotype was counted between two and nine times. The chain's CDR3 is CASSSSDAEQYF. CDR3 coding DNA: TGTGCCAGCAGCTCATCAGATGCCGAGCAGTACTTC. The chain links TRBV7-9 to TRBJ2-5; D is ambiguous. The J call could be wrong; TRBJ2-7 is a better fit for the DNA end. Per the germline V gene, CDR1 is SEHNR and CDR2 is FQNEAQ (reference sequence). This CDR3 has 12 amino acids.

In nucleotides, the CDR3 is TGTGCCAGCAGTTTATCCAGGGGTGGCTACGAGCAGTACTTC. Translating it yields CASSLSRGGYEQYF. The chain recombines TRBV27 with TRBJ2-7; perhaps TRBD1 as D (6 bases). The ends were cut back, 0 bases at V and 3 bases at J, with 9 bases in the middle. This CDR3 is 14 amino acids long. CDR1 MNHEY and CDR2 SMNVEV come from the germline V gene (reference sequence).

The CDR3 spells CASSPGQGQGHYGYTF. CDR3 DNA sequence: TGCGCCAGCAGCCCCGGTCAGGGACAGGGCCACTATGGCTACACCTTC. This chain connects TRBV5-1 to TRBJ1-2; 9 bases are shared with TRBD1. The trim removed 4 bases at V and 3 bases at J, leaving 10 bases unmatched. Germline CDR1 and CDR2: SGHRS and YFSETQ. The CDR3 spans 16 residues.

This clonotype was seen a few times. The chain joins TRBV29-1 to TRBJ1-1; D is possibly TRBD1 (6 bases). Germline CDR1 SQVTM, CDR2 ANQGSEA. This CDR3 has 12 residues. The V gene lost 6 bases and the J gene lost 1 base, with 9 bases spanning the gap. The CDR3 is CSVGTPNTEAFF. Here the CDR3 DNA reads TGCAGCGTGGGGACACCGAACACTGAAGCTTTCTTT.

The gene calls are TRBV2 and TRBJ2-4; TRBD2 agrees at 8 bases. The CDR3 is 15 amino acids. The V segment lost 4 bases and the J segment 7 bases; nucleotides outside the gene matches: 9. CDR1 and CDR2 from the germline V gene are SNHLY and FYNNEI. CDR3 bases: TGTGCCAGCAGTGCCGGACTAGCAGGGGTCAACATTCAGTACTTC. This encodes CASSAGLAGVNIQYF.

The gene calls are TRBV20-1 and TRBJ1-2; no definite D call. V was clipped by 6 bases and J by 4 bases, with 12 bases between them. The germline V gene encodes CDR1 DFQATT and CDR2 SNEGSKA (reference sequence). This CDR3 has 12 amino acids. CDR3 loop: CSALPRPYGYTF. CDR3 in DNA: TGCAGTGCCCTCCCCAGGCCCTATGGCTACACCTTC.

This rearrangement joins TRBV20-1 to TRBJ2-4, with D perhaps TRBD2 (6 bases). The J call is uncertain, as TRBJ2-7 better fits the DNA end. This CDR3 has 13 residues. CDR1 is DFQATT and CDR2 is SNEGSKA in the germline V gene (reference sequence). The CDR3 DNA is TGCAGTGCTAGAGAGGCTAGCGACTACGAGCAGTACTTC. Translated, it gives CSAREASDYEQYF.

The chain employs TRBV20-1 and TRBJ1-1; unclear D gene. CDR1 and CDR2 from the germline V gene are DFQATT and SNEGSKA (reference sequence). This CDR3 has 13 amino acids. Trimming left V 3 bases short and J 5 bases short, with 13 bases between. This chain's CDR3 is CSASSGRETEAFF. The CDR3 DNA is TGCAGTGCTAGTTCCGGACGGGAAACTGAAGCTTTCTTT.

This clonotype was counted a few times. The V call is TRBV20-1, the J call TRBJ1-6; TRBD1 aligns across 10 bases. V lost 6 bases, J lost 9 bases, and 8 bases stayed unmatched. Looked up from germline, CDR1 is DFQATT and CDR2 is SNEGSKA (reference sequence). CDR3 length equals 14 residues. For the CDR3, the DNA is TGCAGTGCCCGCAGGACAGGGGGAGGTTCACCCCTCCACTTT. Its translation: CSARRTGGGSPLHF.

J is TRBJ2-7 and V is TRBV27; 9 bases line up with TRBD1. J was trimmed by 3 bases and V by 7 bases; bases with no gene match: 7. CDR3 length: 14 amino acids. Per the germline V gene, CDR1 is MNHEY and CDR2 is SMNVEV (reference sequence). CDR3 nucleotides: TGTGCCAGCAAACCTCACAGGGGGCTCTACGAGCAGTACTTC. The encoded protein is CASKPHRGLYEQYF.

The chain combines TRBV5-1 with TRBJ1-1, with 8 positions matching TRBD1. Germline V lookup: CDR1 SGHRS, CDR2 YFSETQ. The trim removed 0 bases at V and 3 bases at J, leaving 4 bases unmatched. The CDR3 runs 15 residues. The CDR3 reads CASSLDGTGYTEAFF. The CDR3 DNA follows: TGCGCCAGCAGCTTGGACGGGACAGGTTACACTGAAGCTTTCTTT.

This clonotype was seen many times. The V gene is TRBV29-1, the J gene TRBJ2-6; 9 bases fit TRBD1. This CDR3 comprises 14 residues. J was trimmed by 4 bases and V by 6 bases; bases with no gene match: 4. In germline, CDR1 is SQVTM, CDR2 ANQGSEA. CDR3 DNA sequence: TGCAGCGTCGGGACAGGGAACGGGGCCAACGTCCTGACTTTC. It codes for CSVGTGNGANVLTF.

The rearrangement uses TRBV7-9 and TRBJ2-1, with TRBD2 identical over 11 bases. The CDR3 spans 15 residues. Per germline, CDR1 SEHNR and CDR2 FQNEAQ (reference sequence). J was trimmed by 8 bases and V by 5 bases; bases with no gene match: 8. The CDR3 region has the DNA TGTGCCAGCAGCCTTTTAGCGGGGGGGCTGGATGAGCAGTTCTTC. The encoded protein is CASSLLAGGLDEQFF.

This clonotype was seen a handful of times. J is TRBJ2-1 and V is TRBV6-4; D may be TRBD1 or TRBD2 (5 bases each). V shed 4 bases and J shed 7 bases, with 11 bases lying between them. The CDR3 extends over 13 amino acids. The germline gives CDR1 MRHNA, CDR2 SNTAGT. The DNA for the CDR3 is TGTGCCAGCAGTGCGGCCTGGGGGAATGAGCAGTTCTTC. Encoded protein: CASSAAWGNEQFF.